Given below is one T cell receptor beta chain in context. This clone was observed a handful of times. Its antigen is currently not known. No much larger clone is present one base from it, and per-base qualities are unavailable. This CDR3 is also generated by other DNA sequences in the sample. These data are taken from a study of beta chain features in type 1 diabetes (dated by TCRdb to the late 2010s). With regard to the full study: Mean age, gender distribution, total cell number and subset yield were not different between patients and healthy donors. A total of 107,917,701 sorted cells were examined across all samples, and a strong correlation was observed between cell number per subset and RNA yield. The study compared TCRB repertoires of sorted circulating CD4+ T cell subsets between recently diagnosed type 1 diabetes patients and matched healthy donors. Regulatory and stem cell-like memory subsets were obtained from only 8 patients and roughly eight healthy donors, while naive and central memory subsets were obtained from all 30 or so donors.

All of the isolated RNA was reverse transcribed with the High Capacity cDNA Reverse Transcription Kit, so expressed TCRB transcripts were sequenced. Deep immunoSEQ sequencing was performed on naive, central memory and regulatory T cell samples, with an average of about 3.57 million total reads per sample. After sorted cells were lysed in RLT buffer, RNA was extracted with DNase-treated RNeasy Micro or Mini kits, with the choice depending on cell number. To prevent cross-contamination, every cell subset was processed on its own, while patient and healthy donor samples were processed together. The immunoSEQ multiplex PCR was used to amplify TCRB sequences from cDNA, generating 87-bp fragments that spanned the CDR3 region. Amplicons were sequenced on the Illumina HiSeq platform. The study's processing was this. Synthetic template baselines were used to correct PCR bias computationally, reads within Hamming distance 2 were collapsed, and singletons that could not be merged were discarded. Reads were aligned against IMGT so that V, D and J genes, CDR3 length and insertions or deletions at six rearrangement sites could be assigned. Within each subset, clonotype counts were normalized to the number of sorted cells before true diversity and Gini coefficients were calculated with the tcR R package. The overlap coefficient, calculated on TCRB nucleotide sequences, was used to quantify repertoire sharing. TCRdb obtained this table from immuneACCESS and retained in-frame rearrangements with V and J assigned. These tables miss some clones; where compared with another copy, unresolved V genes account for less than half of the shortfall, and the remainder is unexplained. From that table come the V and J calls and clone size; the DNA was used to work out D and trimming. This sample holds 300,000 to 450,000 clones; about 10% were observed only once. Clones ranked in the top ten supply about 0.64% of the sample.

V has 1 base trimmed and J has 5 bases trimmed; junction bases matching no gene number 2. The germline V gene gives CDR1 as SGHTA and CDR2 as FQGNSA. The CDR3 holds 15 amino acids from the cysteine to the phenylalanine. CDR3 DNA only is kept here, 45 bases in frame from base 1. What the work shows at the level of the full study, not this receptor alone: Because cDNA was sequenced instead of genomic DNA, activated cells with high expression could be over-represented, although the groups did not differ in activation or CD3 levels. Type 1 diabetes patients showed a moderate but significant shortening of TCRB CDR3 length in all four CD4+ subsets. The naive, central memory and regulatory TCRB repertoires appeared to resemble one another more closely among patients than among healthy donors. At VDJ recombination sites, type 1 diabetes patients had fewer insertions and more deleted nucleotides, which implies abnormalities in thymic rearrangement. Only small numbers of individuals were included in the HLA sub-analyses, which left unresolved whether HLA type had any influence on TCRB rearrangement. Shorter templates might be favored by PCR, yet because patient and control samples were amplified and corrected together, any such skew would affect both groups equally.

From each donor, a single peripheral blood sample of approximately 120 mL on average was drawn into heparinised tubes. A BD FACSAria II and a panel including CD45RO, CCR7, CD25, CD127, CD95 and CD27 were used to sort naive, central memory, regulatory and stem cell-like memory CD4+ T cells. A purity above 98% was achieved for all sorted populations. PBMCs were isolated immediately by Lymphoprep density gradient centrifugation and stained directly without culture. So that batch effects would be minimized, each experiment stained and sorted samples in pairs, pairing one healthy donor with one patient.

The receptor comes from a man aged 30 to 45 with type 1 diabetes. Material: central memory CD4+ T cells from blood. The sequence links TRBV7-2 to TRBJ2-1; 10 central nucleotides agree with TRBD2. The DNA sequence reads TGTGCCAGCAGCTTAGGACTAGCGGGCAACAATGAGCAGTTCTTC. It codes for CASSLGLAGNNEQFF.